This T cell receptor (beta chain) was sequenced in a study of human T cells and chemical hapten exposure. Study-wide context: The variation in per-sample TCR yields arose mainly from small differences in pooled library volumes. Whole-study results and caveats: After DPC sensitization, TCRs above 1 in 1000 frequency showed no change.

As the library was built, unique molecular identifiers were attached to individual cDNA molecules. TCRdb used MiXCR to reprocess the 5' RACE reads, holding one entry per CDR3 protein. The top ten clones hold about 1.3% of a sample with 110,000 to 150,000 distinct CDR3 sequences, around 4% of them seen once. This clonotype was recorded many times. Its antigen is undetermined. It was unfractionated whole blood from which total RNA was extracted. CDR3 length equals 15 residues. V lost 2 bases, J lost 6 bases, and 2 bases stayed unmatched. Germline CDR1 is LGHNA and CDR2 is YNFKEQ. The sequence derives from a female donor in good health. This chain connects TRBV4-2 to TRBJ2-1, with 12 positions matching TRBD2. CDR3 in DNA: TGTGCCAGCAGCCAACTAGCGGGGGGGGCCAATGAGCAGTTCTTC. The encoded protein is CASSQLAGGANEQFF.